The 25 T cell receptor beta chains below all came from one sample that was sequenced in a study of blood T cell repertoires in COVID-19 (dated by TCRdb to about 2020). Library prep was done by the immunoSEQ multiplex PCR assay. TCRdb stores this immuneACCESS table with in-frame sequences only. Part of the clones is absent; in the studies checked, under half of the shortfall reflects unresolved V genes, and no reason is known for the rest. The sample table records roughly 260,000 clones; more than 70% of these occur just once. The top ten hold 2% to 2.5% of the sample. Sequenced input: peripheral blood. These TCRs come from a woman aged 40 to 49 who had recovered from COVID-19.

The chain carries TRBV14 and TRBJ2-1; 8 positions match TRBD2. V lost 4 bases to trimming and J lost 13 bases; unmatched junction nucleotides: 9. The germline V gene encodes CDR1 SGHDN and CDR2 FVKESK. The CDR3 loop spans 13 amino acids. This CDR3 is CASSLDGRGDQFF. Written as DNA, the CDR3 is TGTGCCAGCAGCCTCGATGGGCGGGGGGATCAGTTCTTC.

This chain links TRBV7-2 with TRBJ2-3, with 8 positions matching TRBD1. The CDR3 is 15 residues long. Germline trimming cut 5 bases from V and 1 base from J; bases unmatched to any gene: 5. Germline V lookup: CDR1 SGHTA, CDR2 FQGNSA. CDR3: CASSLTGARTDTQYF. CDR3 coding DNA: TGTGCCAGCAGCCTGACAGGGGCTCGCACAGATACGCAGTATTTT. Full variable domain (rest looked up from reference TRBV7-2 and TRBJ2-3): GAGVSQSPSNKVTEKGKDVELRCDPISGHTALYWYRQSLGQGLEFLIYFQGNSAPDKSGLPSDRFSAERTGGSVSTLTIQRTQQEDSAVYLCASSLTGARTDTQYFGPGTRLTVL.

The V gene is TRBV28, the J gene TRBJ2-7; D unclear. Germline V gene data show CDR1 as MDHEN and CDR2 as SYDVKM. Trimming took 2 bases from V and 4 from J, leaving 12 bases between them. There are 14 residues in the CDR3. The CDR3 here is CASSLRVSGYEQYF. The CDR3, as DNA: TGTGCCAGCAGTTTACGGGTCAGTGGATACGAGCAGTACTTC.

The rearrangement links TRBV13 to TRBJ2-1; 7 bases fit TRBD2. The trim removed 5 bases at V and 3 bases at J, leaving 10 bases unmatched. Germline V gene sequence: CDR1 PRHDT, CDR2 FYEKMQ (reference sequence). The CDR3 loop spans 16 amino acids. The CDR3 protein is CASSPELALRYNEQFF. DNA of the CDR3: TGTGCCAGCAGCCCCGAACTAGCGTTACGCTACAATGAGCAGTTCTTC.

The chain carries TRBV10-3 and TRBJ2-5; 9 bases match TRBD2. This CDR3 region has 15 residues. Germline values: CDR1 ENHRY, CDR2 SYGVKD. Trimming at V came to 4 bases and at J to 5 bases, leaving 8 bases not matched to a gene. CDR3 sequence reads: CAISGLSGRLETQYF. The CDR3 DNA reads TGTGCCATCAGTGGGTTGAGCGGGAGGCTCGAGACCCAGTACTTC.

The V and J genes are TRBV19 and TRBJ1-2; D is possibly TRBD1 (5 bases). The V gene lost 7 bases and the J gene lost 0 bases, with 15 bases spanning the gap. From germline, CDR1 is LNHDA and CDR2 SQIVND (reference sequence). The CDR3 extends over 15 amino acids. The CDR3 nucleotides are TGTGCCAGTAATATCGGAGGGGAATCTAACTATGGCTACACCTTC. The encoded protein is CASNIGGESNYGYTF.

The V and J genes are TRBV19 and TRBJ2-7, with D perhaps TRBD2 (6 bases). Germline V CDR1 and CDR2: LNHDA, SQIVND (reference sequence). V gave up 4 bases and J gave up 4 bases, with 11 bases separating them. CDR3 size: 13 residues. The CDR3 DNA is TGTGCCAGTAGTAGAGGGAGGTGGTACGAGCAGTACTTC. Its protein is CASSRGRWYEQYF.

The rearrangement uses TRBV2 and TRBJ1-2, with 8 bases aligning to TRBD1. Losses at the gene ends were 5 bases for V and 7 bases for J; bases not matched to a gene: 9. The germline CDR1 and CDR2 sequences are SNHLY and FYNNEI. The CDR3 consists of 14 residues. The CDR3 loop reads CASSPDRELPGYTF. The DNA for the CDR3 is TGTGCCAGCAGTCCGGACAGGGAGCTTCCTGGCTACACCTTC.

About this clone itself: Other nucleotide sequences from this sample produce the same CDR3. J is TRBJ2-5 and V is TRBV18, with D tentatively TRBD1 (6 bases). This CDR3 is 14 amino acids long. Per the germline V gene, CDR1 is KGHSH and CDR2 is LQKENI. Trimming took 0 bases from V and 5 from J, leaving 10 bases between them. For the CDR3, the DNA is TGTGCCAGCTCACCACCTAGAGGGGGTGAGACCCAGTACTTC. It specifies CASSPPRGGETQYF.

The rearrangement links TRBV7-2 to TRBJ1-5, with TRBD1 matching 10 bases. Per germline, CDR1 SGHTA and CDR2 FQGNSA. Unmatched junction bases numbered 3, after V lost 4 bases and J lost 3 bases. This CDR3 comprises 15 residues. The CDR3 reads CASSSDRGPNQPQHF. The CDR3 DNA sequence: TGTGCCAGCAGCTCAGACAGGGGGCCCAATCAGCCCCAGCATTTT.

The chain carries TRBV5-1 and TRBJ1-2; D call uncertain. Trimming took off 5 bases at V and 8 bases at J, with 16 bases between the two ends. The CDR3 loop spans 13 amino acids. Germline lookup yields CDR1 SGHRS and CDR2 YFSETQ. Here the CDR3 DNA reads TGCGCCAGCAGGTCGGCCGGGGTGGAGGGCTACACCTTC. It specifies CASRSAGVEGYTF.

The chain couples TRBV19 to TRBJ2-1, with D perhaps TRBD1 (7 bases). The V end lost 3 bases, the J end lost 2 bases, and 11 bases lay between the germline ends. Germline CDR1 is LNHDA and CDR2 is SQIVND (reference sequence). CDR3 length equals 15 residues. The DNA of the CDR3 is TGTGCCAGTAGTATGGAGGGACAGCCCTACAATGAGCAGTTCTTC. Translating it yields CASSMEGQPYNEQFF.

V and J are TRBV6-2 or TRBV6-3 and TRBJ2-3; 8 nucleotides match TRBD2. The V segment lost 0 bases and the J segment 0 bases; nucleotides outside the gene matches: 5. The CDR3 runs 17 residues. Germline lookup yields CDR1 MNHEY and CDR2 SVGEGT. CDR3 amino acids: CASSYSTSSGSTDTQYF. The DNA of the CDR3 is TGTGCCAGCAGTTACTCGACTTCTAGCGGGAGCACAGATACGCAGTATTTT.

The chain is built from TRBV6-5 and TRBJ2-1; TRBD2 matches at 10 bases. Trimming removed 2 bases from V and 10 bases from J; junction bases left unmatched: 11. The CDR3 covers 16 residues. Germline CDR1 MNHEY, CDR2 SVGAGI. The CDR3: CASSYGLAVVSDEQFF. DNA for the CDR3: TGTGCCAGCAGTTACGGACTAGCGGTAGTAAGCGACGAGCAGTTCTTC.

The chain is built from TRBV10-3 and TRBJ1-5; D is ambiguous. The germline CDR1 and CDR2 sequences are ENHRY and SYGVKD. V lost 5 bases to trimming and J lost 4 bases, with 12 bases between them. The CDR3 is made up of 14 amino acids. The CDR3 region is CAISSVGENQPQHF. The CDR3 region has the DNA TGTGCCATCAGTTCCGTGGGAGAGAATCAGCCCCAGCATTTT.

This clone was observed a handful of times. The genes are TRBV9 and TRBJ1-2; TRBD1 matches at 8 bases. The CDR3 spans 15 residues. V was clipped by 4 bases and J by 3 bases; unmatched bases: 8. Germline V lookup: CDR1 SGDLS, CDR2 YYNGEE. This CDR3 is CASSSRTGRDYGYTF. CDR3 sequence (DNA): TGTGCCAGCAGCTCCAGGACAGGGAGGGACTATGGCTACACCTTC. The full variable domain, completed using reference TRBV9 and TRBJ1-2, is DSGVTQTPKHLITATGQRVTLRCSPRSGDLSVYWYQQSLDQGLQFLIQYYNGEERAKGNILERFSAQQFPDLHSELNLSSLELGDSALYFCASSSRTGRDYGYTFGSGTRLTVV.

V usage is TRBV6-5 and J usage is TRBJ1-2, with 8 bases aligning to TRBD1. The CDR3 is made up of 14 amino acids. Germline V gives CDR1 MNHEY, CDR2 SVGAGI. V trimming: 8 bases; J trimming: 8 bases; junction bases outside the gene matches: 13. CDR3: CASGRGQGAGGYTF. In DNA form, the CDR3 reads TGTGCCAGCGGTCGAGGGCAGGGGGCAGGGGGCTACACCTTC.

In nucleotides, the CDR3 is TGTGCCAGCAGCCCTCCGGGACAGACCTCTTCACCCCTCCACTTT. Its translation is CASSPPGQTSSPLHF. The chain carries TRBV7-8 and TRBJ1-6, with 7 bases aligning to TRBD1. The V gene's germline CDR1 is SGHVS and CDR2 FQNEAQ. The length of the CDR3 is 15 residues. The J segment lost 9 bases and the V segment lost 5 bases, leaving 10 bases of the junction unmatched.

As DNA, the CDR3 is TGTGCCAGCATTAACAAGGCAGGGCCATATGGCTACACCTTC. This translates into CASINKAGPYGYTF. The chain carries TRBV2 and TRBJ1-2, with TRBD1 as a possible D gene (5 bases). The ends were cut back, 7 bases at V and 5 bases at J, with 17 bases in the middle. This CDR3 has 14 residues. Germline V lookup: CDR1 SNHLY, CDR2 FYNNEI.

The V call is TRBV4-1, the J call TRBJ2-5; tentatively, D is TRBD2 (5 bases). Per germline, CDR1 MGHRA and CDR2 YSYEKL. V lost 0 bases, J lost 5 bases, and 7 bases lay in between. This CDR3 has 13 residues. The DNA for the CDR3 is TGCGCCAGCAGCCAAGAGACGGGGGAGACCCAGTACTTC. This codes for CASSQETGETQYF.

This chain uses TRBV5-8 with TRBJ2-4; 7 nucleotides match TRBD1. From germline, CDR1 is SGHTS and CDR2 YDEGEE. Trimming removed 4 bases from V and 8 bases from J; junction bases left unmatched: 6. The CDR3 totals 13 residues. For the CDR3, the DNA is TGTGCCAGCAGCCCCACAGGGGCACACATTCAGTACTTC. Translating gives CASSPTGAHIQYF.

This clone has only a few counts. The gene calls are TRBV3-1 (or the pseudogene TRBV3-2) and TRBJ2-7, with 7 bases aligning to TRBD1. The CDR3 covers 13 residues. The V gene end was trimmed by 6 bases and the J gene end by 1 base; junction bases not matched to a gene: 3. CDR1 and CDR2 from the germline V gene are LGHDT and YNNKEL (reference sequence). CDR3 coding DNA: TGTGCCAGCAGGGAGACAGGGTCCTACGAGCAGTACTTC. Protein: CASRETGSYEQYF.

This clone has more than one count but fewer than ten. The chain is built from TRBV20-1 and TRBJ1-5, with a weak D call TRBD1 (6 bases). V lost 3 bases and J lost 6, with 21 bases in between. There are 16 residues in the CDR3. Germline lookup yields CDR1 DFQATT and CDR2 SNEGSKA (reference sequence). CDR3 loop: CSASPGGRGQGQPQHF. The CDR3 DNA is TGCAGTGCTAGTCCTGGCGGCAGGGGCCAGGGTCAGCCCCAGCATTTT.

The chain is built from TRBV30 and TRBJ2-1, with TRBD2 matching 11 bases. CDR1 is GTSNPN and CDR2 is SVGIG in the germline V gene (reference sequence). Trimming removed 4 bases from V and 8 bases from J; junction bases left unmatched: 7. This CDR3 is 14 amino acids long. The CDR3 is CAWNLAGGIYEQFF. The CDR3 DNA reads as TGTGCCTGGAATCTAGCGGGGGGTATCTATGAGCAGTTCTTC.

This chain joins TRBV19 and TRBJ1-5; D call uncertain. This CDR3 has 17 amino acids. Deletions cut 1 base from V and 1 base from J, with 14 bases between. CDR1 is LNHDA and CDR2 is SQIVND in the germline V gene (reference sequence). The CDR3 is CASSIVSAFASNQPQHF. The CDR3 DNA sequence: TGTGCCAGTAGTATAGTCAGCGCCTTTGCCAGCAATCAGCCCCAGCATTTT.